The 28 T cell receptor beta chains below were found in one sample sequenced in a study of control samples from healthy donors and cancer patients. This table comes from immunoSEQ multiplex PCR, and its TCRdb copy is limited to in-frame clones, with some not included. In the table there are 120,000 or so clones, over 80% of which are singletons. Source material: PBMCs. The receptors shown here come from a man older than 75 with head and neck cancer.

V and J are TRBV5-1 and TRBJ1-1; 7 nucleotides match TRBD1. The CDR3 is 16 amino acids. J gave up 4 bases and V 3 bases, and 12 bases lay outside the gene matches. The V gene's germline CDR1 is SGHRS and CDR2 YFSETQ. CDR3: CASSWGNTGAVTEAFF. The CDR3, as DNA: TGCGCCAGCAGCTGGGGAAACACAGGGGCGGTCACTGAAGCTTTCTTT.

The genes are TRBV12-3 or TRBV12-4 and TRBJ1-1; D not certain. This CDR3 is built from 11 residues. Deletions cut 3 bases from V and 5 bases from J, with 4 bases between. The CDR3 DNA sequence: TGTGCCAGCAGTTTCAAAACTGAAGCTTTCTTT. This translates into CASSFKTEAFF.

This clone has just one count. The rearrangement uses TRBV25-1 and TRBJ2-1, with 10 bases identical to TRBD2. From germline, CDR1 is MGHDK and CDR2 SYGVNS. The trim removed 7 bases at V and 9 bases at J, leaving 9 bases unmatched. CDR3 length equals 14 residues. Here the CDR3 reads CASTSSGSSFEQFF. CDR3 in DNA: TGTGCCAGCACCTCTAGCGGGAGCTCTTTTGAGCAGTTCTTC.

This chain uses TRBV9 with TRBJ2-2; D gene ambiguous. CDR1 is SGDLS, CDR2 YYNGEE, per germline. The length of the CDR3 is 12 residues. V was trimmed by 4 bases and J by 8 bases, leaving 9 bases between them. The CDR3 region has the DNA TGTGCCAGCAGCCTAGGTCCTGGGGAGCTGTTTTTT. This codes for CASSLGPGELFF. Supplemented by reference TRBV9 and TRBJ2-2, the full variable domain reads DSGVTQTPKHLITATGQRVTLRCSPRSGDLSVYWYQQSLDQGLQFLIQYYNGEERAKGNILERFSAQQFPDLHSELNLSSLELGDSALYFCASSLGPGELFFGEGSRLTVL.

V is TRBV4-1 and J is TRBJ2-1, with TRBD2 matching 7 bases. CDR3 length: 16 residues. Germline CDR1 is MGHRA and CDR2 is YSYEKL. V lost 0 bases, J lost 6 bases, and 8 bases stayed unmatched. The DNA for the CDR3 is TGCGCCAGCAGCCAAGAAGGGCTAGCGGAGGCCAATGAGCAGTTCTTC. Its protein product is CASSQEGLAEANEQFF.

V and J are TRBV6-5 and TRBJ2-5; D is unresolved. Trimming took off 0 bases at V and 7 bases at J, with 12 bases between the two ends. This CDR3 has 14 amino acids. Looked up from germline, CDR1 is MNHEY and CDR2 is SVGAGI. CDR3 residues: CASSYSQGLWTQYF. The CDR3, as DNA: TGTGCCAGCAGTTACTCGCAAGGCTTATGGACCCAGTACTTC.

V is TRBV19 and J is TRBJ1-1; possibly TRBD1 for D (5 bases). With 9 bases removed from V and 2 bases from J, the gap between germline ends came to 13 bases. This CDR3 has 13 residues. Germline V CDR1 and CDR2: LNHDA, SQIVND (reference sequence). CDR3: CASGKGPNTEAFF. In DNA, the CDR3 is TGTGCCAGCGGAAAGGGGCCCAACACTGAAGCTTTCTTT.

The gene calls are TRBV5-4 and TRBJ1-5, with a weak D call TRBD1 (6 bases). Germline CDR1 SGHNT, CDR2 YYREEE (reference sequence). This CDR3 is built from 13 residues. V was shortened by 4 bases and J by 10 bases, with 15 bases between the two germline ends. The CDR3 sequence is CASSLGRQAPQHF. Written as DNA, the CDR3 is TGTGCCAGCAGCCTTGGGAGACAGGCTCCCCAGCATTTT.

The chain combines TRBV6-1 with TRBJ2-7; the D gene is possibly TRBD1 (5 bases). Germline V gene sequence: CDR1 MNHNS, CDR2 SASEGT. CDR3 length equals 15 residues. Trimming stripped 2 bases from V and 3 bases from J, with 14 bases between. The CDR3 is CASSEYGAGHYEQYF. As DNA, the CDR3 is TGTGCCAGCAGTGAATATGGGGCCGGACACTACGAGCAGTACTTC.

The chain couples TRBV5-1 to TRBJ2-2; TRBD1 or TRBD2 may be the D gene (5 bases each). V lost 0 bases to trimming and J lost 6 bases, with 12 bases between them. The germline V gene has CDR1 SGHRS and CDR2 YFSETQ. The CDR3 consists of 15 residues. The CDR3 protein is CASSLAGQNAGELFF. CDR3 bases: TGCGCCAGCAGCTTGGCGGGGCAGAATGCCGGGGAGCTGTTTTTT.

This chain links TRBV12-5 with TRBJ1-1; D might be TRBD1 (5 bases). This CDR3 has 15 residues. Trimming removed 2 bases from V and 3 bases from J, with 13 bases in between. Per germline, CDR1 LGHNT and CDR2 FRNRAP. The CDR3 DNA sequence: TGTGCTAGTGGTTTGAGCCGGGCGGGGGACACTGAAGCTTTCTTT. It is translated as CASGLSRAGDTEAFF.

This chain connects TRBV29-1 to TRBJ1-3, with D perhaps TRBD1 (5 bases). Deletions cut 2 bases from V and 4 bases from J, with 6 bases between. The CDR3 spans 12 residues. Germline lookup yields CDR1 SQVTM and CDR2 ANQGSEA. The CDR3 is CSVEQGGNTIYF. CDR3 nucleotide sequence: TGCAGCGTTGAACAGGGAGGAAACACCATATATTTT.

This chain links TRBV6-5 with TRBJ1-5; D uncertain. The CDR3 sequence is 15 residues long. The V gene's germline CDR1 is MNHEY and CDR2 SVGAGI. Trimming took off 0 bases at V and 3 bases at J, with 9 bases between the two ends. Here the CDR3 DNA reads TGTGCCAGCAGTTACTCGGGAGGACCCAATCAGCCCCAGCATTTT. Its translation: CASSYSGGPNQPQHF.

The genes are TRBV7-2 and TRBJ2-3, with TRBD2 matching over 13 bases. Per germline, CDR1 SGHTA and CDR2 FQGNSA. The CDR3 covers 17 residues. V was pared by 5 bases and J by 8 bases, with 13 bases of the junction left unmatched. CDR3 nucleotide sequence: TGTGCCAGCAGCCCCCGACAGCGAACTAGCGGGAGGGGTACGCAGTATTTT. This gives the protein CASSPRQRTSGRGTQYF.

This rearrangement joins TRBV27 to TRBJ2-5, with a possible D match to TRBD2 (6 bases). V shed 3 bases and J shed 2 bases, with 13 bases lying between them. The CDR3 length is 15 residues. Germline CDR1 is MNHEY and CDR2 is SMNVEV (reference sequence). The CDR3 protein is CASSLGGVRQETQYF. The CDR3 region has the DNA TGTGCCAGCAGTTTGGGGGGAGTTCGACAAGAGACCCAGTACTTC.

Within the sample, this clone is medium-sized. The gene calls are TRBV2 and TRBJ1-1, with D maybe TRBD1 (6 bases). Germline V gene lookup returns CDR1 SNHLY and CDR2 FYNNEI. V was pared by 4 bases and J by 4 bases, with 13 bases between. The length of the CDR3 is 14 residues. The CDR3 nucleotides are TGTGCCAGCAGTGGTCAGGGGACCCTCACTGAAGCTTTCTTT. This sequence encodes CASSGQGTLTEAFF.

Only one count was recorded for this clone. The CDR3 reads CASSVGTGAAEAFF. DNA of the CDR3: TGTGCCAGCAGCGTAGGAACAGGGGCGGCTGAAGCTTTCTTT. The V call is TRBV9, the J call TRBJ1-1; 7 nucleotides agree with TRBD1. This CDR3 comprises 14 residues. Germline V gene data show CDR1 as SGDLS and CDR2 as YYNGEE. V was clipped by 0 bases and J by 6 bases; unmatched bases: 5.

This chain uses TRBV6-5 with TRBJ2-7; 7 positions match TRBD1. Germline-derived CDR1 and CDR2 are MNHEY and SVGAGI. The CDR3 has 15 amino acids. Trimming at V came to 10 bases and at J to 0 bases, leaving 12 bases not matched to a gene. CDR3: CATESGQQYSYEQYF. CDR3 nucleotides: TGTGCCACCGAATCGGGACAGCAGTACTCCTACGAGCAGTACTTC.

This clone was seen only once. The genes are TRBV24-1 and TRBJ1-5; D ambiguous. This CDR3 contains 15 residues. Germline CDR1 KGHDR, CDR2 SFDVKD. V shed 4 bases and J shed 5 bases, with 14 bases lying between them. The CDR3 is CATSDSRVPYQPQHF. DNA of the CDR3: TGTGCCACCAGTGACAGCCGGGTCCCATATCAGCCCCAGCATTTT.

The chain has TRBV6-5 and TRBJ1-6; TRBD1 is a possible D gene (5 bases). Trimming stripped 8 bases from V and 9 bases from J, with 17 bases between. Per germline, CDR1 MNHEY and CDR2 SVGAGI. CDR3 length: 14 amino acids. In DNA, the CDR3 is TGTGCCAGCTTCAGGGTGTACAACGGTTCACCCCTCCACTTT. It yields the protein CASFRVYNGSPLHF.

The rearrangement joins TRBV20-1 to TRBJ1-1; D ambiguous. The germline V and J ends were trimmed by 3 bases and 1 base, with 9 bases remaining between them. This CDR3 has 13 residues. Germline loops: CDR1 DFQATT, CDR2 SNEGSKA (reference sequence). The CDR3 region has the DNA TGCAGTGCTAGTTCGGACTCGAACACTGAAGCTTTCTTT. Its translation: CSASSDSNTEAFF.

This sequence joins TRBV19 and TRBJ1-5; no clear D. From germline, CDR1 is LNHDA and CDR2 SQIVND (reference sequence). The CDR3 extends over 14 amino acids. V lost 5 bases, J lost 6 bases, and 14 bases lay in between. The chain's CDR3 is CASSFEQRAQPQHF. CDR3 nucleotides: TGTGCCAGTAGTTTCGAACAGAGGGCTCAGCCCCAGCATTTT.

This sequence joins TRBV5-1 and TRBJ1-1, with unresolved D. V gave up 0 bases and J gave up 3 bases, with 6 bases separating them. CDR3 length equals 13 residues. CDR1 and CDR2 from the germline V gene are SGHRS and YFSETQ. The CDR3 reads CASSLDADTEAFF. The CDR3 nucleotides are TGCGCCAGCAGCTTGGATGCAGACACTGAAGCTTTCTTT.

In its sample, this clone was seen once. V gene TRBV6-5 combines with J gene TRBJ1-2; 10 bases map to TRBD1. Per the germline V gene, CDR1 is MNHEY and CDR2 is SVGAGI. The length of the CDR3 is 15 residues. The V and J ends lost 4 bases and 4 bases, in that order; junction bases with no gene match: 6. The CDR3 loop is CASSSQGQGSYGYTF. The CDR3 DNA reads as TGTGCCAGCAGTTCCCAGGGACAGGGGAGCTATGGCTACACCTTC.

The rearrangement uses TRBV5-4 and TRBJ1-1; the D is unclear. CDR1 and CDR2 from the germline V gene are SGHNT and YYREEE (reference sequence). Trimming stripped 3 bases from V and 2 bases from J, with 14 bases between. This CDR3 has 15 residues. The CDR3 DNA reads TGTGCCAGCAGCTCAAGCCCCTCCGCTAACACTGAAGCTTTCTTT. It yields the protein CASSSSPSANTEAFF. Based on the CDR3 plus reference TRBV5-4 and TRBJ1-1, the full variable domain is ETGVTQSPTHLIKTRGQQVTLRCSSQSGHNTVSWYQQALGQGPQFIFQYYREEENGRGNFPPRFSGLQFPNYSSELNVNALELDDSALYLCASSSSPSANTEAFFGQGTRLTVV.

The V call is TRBV5-1, the J call TRBJ1-1, with D uncertain. The CDR3 has 13 residues. V lost 1 base to trimming and J lost 0 bases, with 4 bases between them. Germline assignment: CDR1 SGHRS and CDR2 YFSETQ. CDR3 region: CASSLRLNTEAFF. The CDR3 region has the DNA TGCGCCAGCAGCTTGAGATTGAACACTGAAGCTTTCTTT.

The J gene is TRBJ2-7, the V gene TRBV5-6, with 8 bases identical to TRBD1. CDR3 size: 15 residues. Germline CDR1 and CDR2: SGHDT and YYEEEE. With 3 bases clipped from V and 2 bases from J, the junction kept 7 bases outside the gene matches. The CDR3 nucleotides are TGTGCCAGCAGCTCCCGGGGGACAGGCCCCTACGAGCAGTACTTC. Amino acid sequence: CASSSRGTGPYEQYF. The variable domain in full, completed from reference TRBV5-6 and TRBJ2-7, reads DAGVTQSPTHLIKTRGQQVTLRCSPKSGHDTVSWYQQALGQGPQFIFQYYEEEERQRGNFPDRFSGHQFPNYSSELNVNALLLGDSALYLCASSSRGTGPYEQYFGPGTRLTVT.

This clone showed up just a few times. In the same sample, other DNA sequences code for this CDR3. V and J are TRBV19 and TRBJ2-6, with D perhaps matching TRBD1 (5 bases). Trimming took 5 bases from V and 0 from J, leaving 8 bases between them. The CDR3 spans 15 residues. CDR1 and CDR2 (germline): LNHDA, SQIVND (reference sequence). CDR3 coding DNA: TGTGCCAGTAGTCCCGGACACTCTGGGGCCAACGTCCTGACTTTC. Protein product: CASSPGHSGANVLTF.